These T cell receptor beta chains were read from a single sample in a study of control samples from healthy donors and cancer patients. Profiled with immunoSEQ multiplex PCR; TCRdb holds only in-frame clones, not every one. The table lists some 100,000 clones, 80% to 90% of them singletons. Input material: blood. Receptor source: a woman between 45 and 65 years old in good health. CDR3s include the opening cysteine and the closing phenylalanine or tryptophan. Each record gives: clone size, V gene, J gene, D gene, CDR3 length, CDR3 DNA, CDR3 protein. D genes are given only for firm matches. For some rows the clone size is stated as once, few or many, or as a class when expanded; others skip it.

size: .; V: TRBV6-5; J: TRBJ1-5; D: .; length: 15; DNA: TGTGCCAGCAGCCGGGACTCACTGGGCAATCAGCCCCAGCATTTT; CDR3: CASSRDSLGNQPQHF
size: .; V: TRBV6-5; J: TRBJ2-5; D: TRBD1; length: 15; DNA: TGTGCCAGCAGTATAGACAGGGGGTCGCAAGAGACCCAGTACTTC; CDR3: CASSIDRGSQETQYF
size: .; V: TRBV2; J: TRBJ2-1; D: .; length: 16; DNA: TGTGCCAGCAGTAAAGGGCAGATTTCCCTGGGGAATGAGCAGTTCTTC; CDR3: CASSKGQISLGNEQFF
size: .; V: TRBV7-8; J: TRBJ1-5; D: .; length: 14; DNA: TGTGCCACTGGGGTGTTGGAGAGCAATCAGCCCCAGCATTTT; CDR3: CATGVLESNQPQHF
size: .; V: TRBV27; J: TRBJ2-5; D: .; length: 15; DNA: TGTGCCAGCAGTTCGGCGGGAACTATGGAAGAGACCCAGTACTTC; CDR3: CASSSAGTMEETQYF
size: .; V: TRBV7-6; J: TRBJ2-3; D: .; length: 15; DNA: TGTGCCAGCAGCCACGGGGGTGGGTTCACAGATACGCAGTATTTT; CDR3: CASSHGGGFTDTQYF
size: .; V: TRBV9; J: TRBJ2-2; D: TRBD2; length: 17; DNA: TGTGCCAGCAGCTACCCTCACGGGGGAGGGAGGGCCGGGGAGCTGTTTTTT; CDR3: CASSYPHGGGRAGELFF
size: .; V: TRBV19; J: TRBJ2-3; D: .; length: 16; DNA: TGTGCCAGTAGTATAGGAGGGGGGCTAGGCACAGATACGCAGTATTTT; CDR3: CASSIGGGLGTDTQYF
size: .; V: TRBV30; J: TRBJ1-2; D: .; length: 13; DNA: TGTGCCTGGAGTGTAGGCCTTCCTCGTGGCTACACCTTC; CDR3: CAWSVGLPRGYTF
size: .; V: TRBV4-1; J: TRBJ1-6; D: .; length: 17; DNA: TGCGCCAGCAGCCCCCAGACGTCGAGCTCCTATAATTCACCCCTCCACTTT; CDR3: CASSPQTSSSYNSPLHF
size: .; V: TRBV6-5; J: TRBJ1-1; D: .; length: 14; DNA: TGTGCCAGCAGTTATTCGACGGTGAACACTGAAGCTTTCTTT; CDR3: CASSYSTVNTEAFF
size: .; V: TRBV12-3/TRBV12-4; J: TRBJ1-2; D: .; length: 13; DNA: TGTGCCAGCAGTTCCGAATACAGGGCGGGCTACACCTTC; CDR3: CASSSEYRAGYTF
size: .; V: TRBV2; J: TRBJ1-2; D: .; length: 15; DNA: TGTGCCAGCAGAGACGGGATCCGGACACGCTATGGCTACACCTTC; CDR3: CASRDGIRTRYGYTF
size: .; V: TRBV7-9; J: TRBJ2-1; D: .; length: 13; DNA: TGTGCCAGCACCTTCGCGAGAGGAGATGAGCAGTTCTTC; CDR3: CASTFARGDEQFF
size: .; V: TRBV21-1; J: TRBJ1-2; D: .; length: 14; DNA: TGTGCCAGCAGCAAAACTCGGGCCCTCTATGGCTACACCTTC; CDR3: CASSKTRALYGYTF
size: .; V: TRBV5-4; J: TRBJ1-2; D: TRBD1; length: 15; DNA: TGTGCCAGCAGCGCCGGACCCGGGACAGGGGGCGGCTACACCTTC; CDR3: CASSAGPGTGGGYTF
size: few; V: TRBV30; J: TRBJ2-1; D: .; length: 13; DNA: TGTGCCTGGAGTGTACTAGGAGACAATGAGCAGTTCTTC; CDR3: CAWSVLGDNEQFF
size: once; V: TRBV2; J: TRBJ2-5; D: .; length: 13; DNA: TGTGCCAGCAGTGAATACGGGGAAGAGACCCAGTACTTC; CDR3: CASSEYGEETQYF
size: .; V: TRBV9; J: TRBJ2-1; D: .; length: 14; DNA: TGTGCCAGCAGCGTAGGTAATAGCCGCAATGAGCAGTTCTTC; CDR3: CASSVGNSRNEQFF
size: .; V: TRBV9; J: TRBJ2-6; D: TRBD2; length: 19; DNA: TGTGCCAGCAGCGTAGTGGTAGCGGGAGGGGGCTCTGGGGCCAACGTCCTGACTTTC; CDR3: CASSVVVAGGGSGANVLTF
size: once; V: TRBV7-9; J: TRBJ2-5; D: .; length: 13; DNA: TGTGCCAGCAGCTTATCGGGGAAAGAGACCCAGTACTTC; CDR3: CASSLSGKETQYF
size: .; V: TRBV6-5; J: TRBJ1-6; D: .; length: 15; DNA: TGTGCCAGCACCTCGGGGGCCACCACCGGTCCGGCGCTCCACTTT; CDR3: CASTSGATTGPALHF
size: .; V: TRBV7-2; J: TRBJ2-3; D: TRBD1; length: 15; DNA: TGTGCCAGCAGCCGTAACGGACAGGGGGTGGATACGCAGTATTTT; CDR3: CASSRNGQGVDTQYF
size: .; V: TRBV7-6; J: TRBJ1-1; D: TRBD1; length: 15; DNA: TGTGCCAGCAGCTACGGAGGACAGGGGAGTACTGAAGCTTTCTTT; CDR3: CASSYGGQGSTEAFF
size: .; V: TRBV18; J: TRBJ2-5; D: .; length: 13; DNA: TGTGCCAGCTCGGGCAGCACCCAAGAGACCCAGTACTTC; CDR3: CASSGSTQETQYF
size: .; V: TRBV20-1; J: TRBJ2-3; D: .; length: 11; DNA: TGCAGTGCTAGTTACCCAGATACGCAGTATTTT; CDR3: CSASYPDTQYF
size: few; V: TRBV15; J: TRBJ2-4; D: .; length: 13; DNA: TGTGCCACCAGACAGGGCGGCAAAAACATTCAGTACTTC; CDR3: CATRQGGKNIQYF
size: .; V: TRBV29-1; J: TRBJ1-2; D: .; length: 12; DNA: TGCAGCGTGTCAGGAGTTGACTATGGCTACACCTTC; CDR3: CSVSGVDYGYTF
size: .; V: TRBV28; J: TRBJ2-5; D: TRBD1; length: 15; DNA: TGTGCCAGCAGTTCCCGCCCGGGACAGGAAGAGACCCAGTACTTC; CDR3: CASSSRPGQEETQYF
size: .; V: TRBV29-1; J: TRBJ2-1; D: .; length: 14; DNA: TGCAGCGTTGCTCTAACAGGGTTCTACAATGAGCAGTTCTTC; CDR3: CSVALTGFYNEQFF
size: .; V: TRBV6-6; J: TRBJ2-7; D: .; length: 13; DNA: TGTGCCAGCAGGGACAGCCAAACCCGCGAGCAGTACTTC; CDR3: CASRDSQTREQYF
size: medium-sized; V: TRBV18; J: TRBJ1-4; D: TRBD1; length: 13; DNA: TGTGCCAGCGGACAGGGATTTAATGAAAAACTGTTTTTT; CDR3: CASGQGFNEKLFF
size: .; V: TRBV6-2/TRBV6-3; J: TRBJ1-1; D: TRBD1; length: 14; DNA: TGTGCCAGCAGCCCAAACAGGGGAGTAGCTGAAGCTTTCTTT; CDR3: CASSPNRGVAEAFF
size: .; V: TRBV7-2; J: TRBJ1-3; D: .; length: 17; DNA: TGTGCCAGCAGCCCTCGGTCAGGGACATACTCTGGAAACACCATATATTTT; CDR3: CASSPRSGTYSGNTIYF
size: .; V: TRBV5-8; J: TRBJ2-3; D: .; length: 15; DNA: TGTGCCAGCAGCTTGACAGGTCAGCAGTCAGATACGCAGTATTTT; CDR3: CASSLTGQQSDTQYF
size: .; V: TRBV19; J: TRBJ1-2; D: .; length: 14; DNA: TGTGCCAGTAGTATAGACAGGGTGAACTATGGCTACACCTTC; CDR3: CASSIDRVNYGYTF
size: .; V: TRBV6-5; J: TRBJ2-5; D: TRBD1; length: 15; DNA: TGTGCCAGCAAAATCTCGACAGGGACATGGGAGACCCAGTACTTC; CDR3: CASKISTGTWETQYF
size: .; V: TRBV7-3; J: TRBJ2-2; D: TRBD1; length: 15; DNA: TGTGCCAGCAGCTTGGTGGGACAGGGCACCGGGGAGCTGTTTTTT; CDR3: CASSLVGQGTGELFF
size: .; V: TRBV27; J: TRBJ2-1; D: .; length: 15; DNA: TGTGCCAGCAGTTTTCGAGGGAGCTCCTACAATGAGCAGTTCTTC; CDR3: CASSFRGSSYNEQFF
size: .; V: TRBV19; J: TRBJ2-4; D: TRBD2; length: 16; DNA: TGTGCCAGTACCAGGGCAGGTAGCGGGGCCCAAAACATTCAGTACTTC; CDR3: CASTRAGSGAQNIQYF
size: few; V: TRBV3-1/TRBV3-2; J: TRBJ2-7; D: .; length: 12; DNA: TGTGCCAGCAGCCTGAGCTCCTACGAGCAGTACTTC; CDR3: CASSLSSYEQYF
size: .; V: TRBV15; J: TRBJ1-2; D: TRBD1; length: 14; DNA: TGTGCCACCAGCAGAGAGGACAGGGTGGGAGGCTACACCTTC; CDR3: CATSREDRVGGYTF
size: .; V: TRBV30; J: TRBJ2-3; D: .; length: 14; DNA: TGTGCCTGGAGTGTACTGGGGTTGGCAGATACGCAGTATTTT; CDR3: CAWSVLGLADTQYF
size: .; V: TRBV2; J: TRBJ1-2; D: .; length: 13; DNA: TGTGCCAGCACACAGGGTTTAGACTATGGCTACACCTTC; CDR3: CASTQGLDYGYTF
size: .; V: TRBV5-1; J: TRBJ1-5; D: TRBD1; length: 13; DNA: TGCGCCAGCAGCGACAGGGTAGGTCAGCCCCAGCATTTT; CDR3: CASSDRVGQPQHF
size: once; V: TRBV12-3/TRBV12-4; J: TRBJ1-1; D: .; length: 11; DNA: TGTGCCAGCACCCTGAACACTGAAGCTTTCTTT; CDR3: CASTLNTEAFF
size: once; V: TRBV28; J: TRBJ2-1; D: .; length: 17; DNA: TGTGCCAGCAGTTTACGCCCCCGAGGTCCGAGGGACAATGAGCAGTTCTTC; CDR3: CASSLRPRGPRDNEQFF
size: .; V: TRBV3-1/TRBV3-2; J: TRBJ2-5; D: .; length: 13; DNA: TGTGCCAGCGGGGACACACGACAAGAGACCCAGTACTTC; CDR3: CASGDTRQETQYF
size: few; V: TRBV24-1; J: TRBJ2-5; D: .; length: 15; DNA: TGTGCCACCAGTGATTTGTTGGCGGGGGCAGAGACCCAGTACTTC; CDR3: CATSDLLAGAETQYF
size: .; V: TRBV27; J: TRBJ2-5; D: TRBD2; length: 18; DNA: TGTGCCAGCAGCCCCGGGACTAGTCAGGGGTTGGCATTGGAGACCCAGTACTTC; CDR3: CASSPGTSQGLALETQYF
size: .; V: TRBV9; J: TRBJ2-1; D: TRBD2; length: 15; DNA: TGTGCCAGCAGCGTACTAGCGGGTACCTACAATGAGCAGTTCTTC; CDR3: CASSVLAGTYNEQFF
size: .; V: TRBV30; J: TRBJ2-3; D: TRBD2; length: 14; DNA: TGTGCCTGGAGTAGAGGACTAGACACAGATACGCAGTATTTT; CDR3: CAWSRGLDTDTQYF
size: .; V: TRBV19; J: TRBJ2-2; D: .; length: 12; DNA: TGTGCCAGTAGCCGATTAAGGGGGGAGCTGTTTTTT; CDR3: CASSRLRGELFF
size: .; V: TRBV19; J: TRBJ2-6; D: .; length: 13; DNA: TGTGCCAGTAGATTCTCTGGGGCCAACGTCCTGACTTTC; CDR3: CASRFSGANVLTF
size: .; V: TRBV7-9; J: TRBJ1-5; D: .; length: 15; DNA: TGTGCCAGCAGCTTAGCGGGAGGGGCCGGGGGCCCCCAGCATTTT; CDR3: CASSLAGGAGGPQHF